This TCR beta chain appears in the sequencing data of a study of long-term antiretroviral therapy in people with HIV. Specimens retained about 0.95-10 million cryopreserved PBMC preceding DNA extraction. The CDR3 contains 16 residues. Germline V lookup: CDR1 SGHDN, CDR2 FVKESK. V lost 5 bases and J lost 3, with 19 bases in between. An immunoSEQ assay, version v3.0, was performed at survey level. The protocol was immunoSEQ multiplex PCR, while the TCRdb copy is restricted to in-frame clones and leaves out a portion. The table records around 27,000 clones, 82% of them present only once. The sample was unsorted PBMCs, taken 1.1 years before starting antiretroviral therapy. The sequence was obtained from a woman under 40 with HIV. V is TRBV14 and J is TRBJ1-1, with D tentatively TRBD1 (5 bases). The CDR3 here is CASSSNLGAGDTEAFF. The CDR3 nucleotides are TGTGCCAGCAGCTCAAATCTAGGGGCGGGGGACACTGAAGCTTTCTTT.